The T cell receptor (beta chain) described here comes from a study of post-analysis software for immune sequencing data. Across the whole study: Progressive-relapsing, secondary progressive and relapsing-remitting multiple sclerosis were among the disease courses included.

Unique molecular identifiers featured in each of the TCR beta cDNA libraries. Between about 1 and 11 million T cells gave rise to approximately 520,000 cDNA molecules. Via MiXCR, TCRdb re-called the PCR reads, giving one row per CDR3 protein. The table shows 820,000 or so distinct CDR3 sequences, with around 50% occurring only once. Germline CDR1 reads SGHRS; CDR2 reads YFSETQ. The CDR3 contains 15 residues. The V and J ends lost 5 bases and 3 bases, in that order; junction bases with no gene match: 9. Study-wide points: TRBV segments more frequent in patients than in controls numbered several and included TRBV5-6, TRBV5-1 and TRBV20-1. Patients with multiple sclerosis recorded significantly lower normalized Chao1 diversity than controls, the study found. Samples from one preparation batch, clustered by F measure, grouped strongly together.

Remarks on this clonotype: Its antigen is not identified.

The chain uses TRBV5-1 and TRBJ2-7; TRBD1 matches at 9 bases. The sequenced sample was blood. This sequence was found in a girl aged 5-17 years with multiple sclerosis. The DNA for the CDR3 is TGCGCCAGCAGGCAGGGGACAGGGAAAGACTACGAGCAGTACTTC. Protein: CASRQGTGKDYEQYF.